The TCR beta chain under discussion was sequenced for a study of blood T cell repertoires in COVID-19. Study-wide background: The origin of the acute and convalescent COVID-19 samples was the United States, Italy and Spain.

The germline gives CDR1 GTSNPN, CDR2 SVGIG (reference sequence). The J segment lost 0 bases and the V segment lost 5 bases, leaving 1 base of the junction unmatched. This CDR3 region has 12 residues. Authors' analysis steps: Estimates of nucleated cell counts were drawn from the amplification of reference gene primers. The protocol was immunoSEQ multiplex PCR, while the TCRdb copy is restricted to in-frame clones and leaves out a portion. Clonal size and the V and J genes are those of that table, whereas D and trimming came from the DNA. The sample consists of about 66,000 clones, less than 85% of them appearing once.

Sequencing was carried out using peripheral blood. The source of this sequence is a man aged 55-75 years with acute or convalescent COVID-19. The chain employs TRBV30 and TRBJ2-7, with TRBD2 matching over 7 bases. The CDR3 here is CAWGRDSYEQYF. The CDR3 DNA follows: TGTGCCTGGGGGAGGGACTCCTACGAGCAGTACTTC.